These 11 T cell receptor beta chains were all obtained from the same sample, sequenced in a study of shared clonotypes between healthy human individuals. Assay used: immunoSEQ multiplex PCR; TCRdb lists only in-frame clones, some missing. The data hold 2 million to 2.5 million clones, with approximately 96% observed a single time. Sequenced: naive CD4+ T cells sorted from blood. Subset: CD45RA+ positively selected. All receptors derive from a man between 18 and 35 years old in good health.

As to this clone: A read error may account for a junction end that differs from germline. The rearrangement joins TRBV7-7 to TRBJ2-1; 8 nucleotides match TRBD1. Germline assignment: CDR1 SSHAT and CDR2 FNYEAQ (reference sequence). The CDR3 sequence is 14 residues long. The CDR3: CASSPDRAYNEQFF. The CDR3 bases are TGTGCTAGCAGCCCGGACAGGGCCTACAATGAGCAGTTCTTC. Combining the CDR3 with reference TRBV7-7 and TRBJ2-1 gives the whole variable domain GAGVSQSPRYKVTKRGQDVTLRCDPISSHATLYWYQQALGQGPEFLTYFNYEAQPDKSGLPSDRFSAERPEGSISTLTIQRTEQRDSAMYRCASSPDRAYNEQFFGPGTRLTVL.

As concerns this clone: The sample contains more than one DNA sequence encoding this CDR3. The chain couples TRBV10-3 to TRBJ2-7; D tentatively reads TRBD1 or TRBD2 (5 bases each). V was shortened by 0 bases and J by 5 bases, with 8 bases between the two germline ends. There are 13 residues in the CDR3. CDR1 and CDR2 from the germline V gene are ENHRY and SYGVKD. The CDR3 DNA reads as TGTGCCATCAGTGAGTCGAGAGGGGACGAGCAGTACTTC. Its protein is CAISESRGDEQYF.

CDR3 nucleotides: TGCGCCAGCAGGACCCATTCGGACGTGGTGGGCCTGGGTGAGCAGTACTTC. It is translated as CASRTHSDVVGLGEQYF. The J gene is TRBJ2-7, the V gene TRBV5-1; D unclear. This CDR3 contains 17 residues. Trimming took 5 bases from V and 7 from J, leaving 28 bases between them. The germline V gene encodes CDR1 SGHRS and CDR2 YFSETQ.

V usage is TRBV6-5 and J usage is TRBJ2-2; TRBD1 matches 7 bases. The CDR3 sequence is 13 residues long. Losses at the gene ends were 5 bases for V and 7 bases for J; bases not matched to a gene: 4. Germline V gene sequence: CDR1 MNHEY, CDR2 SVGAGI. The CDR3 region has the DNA TGTGCCAGCAGTAGGGGGCAATACGGGGAGCTGTTTTTT. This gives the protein CASSRGQYGELFF.

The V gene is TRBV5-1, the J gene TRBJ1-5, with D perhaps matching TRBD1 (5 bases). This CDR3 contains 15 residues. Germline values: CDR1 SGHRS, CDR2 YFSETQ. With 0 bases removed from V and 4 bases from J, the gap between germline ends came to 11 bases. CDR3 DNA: TGCGCCAGCAGCTTGGATGGGGACCCTAATCAGCCCCAGCATTTT. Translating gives CASSLDGDPNQPQHF.

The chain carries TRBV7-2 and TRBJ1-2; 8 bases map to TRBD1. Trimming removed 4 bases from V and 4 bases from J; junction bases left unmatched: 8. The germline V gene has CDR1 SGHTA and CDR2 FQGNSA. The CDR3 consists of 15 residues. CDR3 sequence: CASSSGQGRGYGYTF. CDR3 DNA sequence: TGTGCCAGCAGCTCCGGACAGGGTAGAGGCTATGGCTACACCTTC.

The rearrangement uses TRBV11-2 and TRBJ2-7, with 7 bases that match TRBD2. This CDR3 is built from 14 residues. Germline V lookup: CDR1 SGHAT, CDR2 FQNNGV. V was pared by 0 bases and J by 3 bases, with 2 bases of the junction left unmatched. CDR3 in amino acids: CASSLEGGNYEQYF. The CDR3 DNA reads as TGTGCCAGCAGCTTAGAGGGGGGGAACTACGAGCAGTACTTC.

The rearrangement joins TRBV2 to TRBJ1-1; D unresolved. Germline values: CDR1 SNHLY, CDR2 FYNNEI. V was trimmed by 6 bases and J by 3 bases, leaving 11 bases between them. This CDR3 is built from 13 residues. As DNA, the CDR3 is TGTGCCAGCAGCCCTCGGAAAGACACTGAAGCTTTCTTT. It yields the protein CASSPRKDTEAFF.

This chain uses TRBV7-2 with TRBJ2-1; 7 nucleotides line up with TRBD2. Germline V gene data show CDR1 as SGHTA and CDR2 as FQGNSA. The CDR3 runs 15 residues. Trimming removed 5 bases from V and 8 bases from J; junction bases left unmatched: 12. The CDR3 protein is CASSPRTSYTHEQFF. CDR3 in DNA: TGTGCCAGCAGCCCCCGGACTAGTTATACCCATGAGCAGTTCTTC. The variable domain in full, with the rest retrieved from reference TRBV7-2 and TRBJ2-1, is GAGVSQSPSNKVTEKGKDVELRCDPISGHTALYWYRQSLGQGLEFLIYFQGNSAPDKSGLPSDRFSAERTGGSVSTLTIQRTQQEDSAVYLCASSPRTSYTHEQFFGPGTRLTVL.

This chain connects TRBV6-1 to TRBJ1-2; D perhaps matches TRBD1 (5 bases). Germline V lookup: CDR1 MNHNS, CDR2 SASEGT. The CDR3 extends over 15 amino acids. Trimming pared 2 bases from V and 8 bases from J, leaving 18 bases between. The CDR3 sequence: CASSEFQGGYGGYTF. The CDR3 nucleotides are TGTGCCAGCAGTGAATTTCAGGGCGGCTATGGGGGCTACACCTTC.

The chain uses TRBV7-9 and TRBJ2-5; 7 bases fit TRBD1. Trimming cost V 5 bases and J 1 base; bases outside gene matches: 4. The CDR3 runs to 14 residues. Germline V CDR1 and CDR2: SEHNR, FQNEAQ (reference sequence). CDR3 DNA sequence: TGTGCCAGCAGCCTGAAGGGGGCCCAAGAGACCCAGTACTTC. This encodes CASSLKGAQETQYF.